This record covers a single T cell receptor beta chain. There is no known antigen for this receptor. It has no much larger one-base neighbor in the sample; base qualities were not kept. TCRbeta CDR3 regions were amplified from genomic DNA using the immunoSEQ Assay, a bias-controlled multiplex PCR. On the authors' methods: The number of nucleated cells in each sample was estimated by amplification of reference gene primers within the assay. To quantify the absolute abundance of each unique TCRbeta CDR3 rearrangement, sequence reads were collapsed and filtered. For each sample, productive Simpson clonality was calculated by taking the square root of Simpson's diversity index across productive rearrangements. TCRdb provides this immuneACCESS table in a form limited to in-frame rearrangements. Some clones are lacking; in checked studies, under half of them reflect an unresolved V gene, and why the rest are absent is not known. V and J calls and clone size are given by that table; D and trimming were obtained from the DNA. Across this sample there are a few hundred thousand clones, with 82% seen only once. Clones ranked in the top ten supply around 3.2% of the sample.

Looking up the germline V gene yields CDR1 SGHTA and CDR2 FQGNSA. The CDR3 covers 13 residues, taking in both the cysteine and the phenylalanine. Only CDR3 DNA is held: 39 bases, read in frame from base 1. Germline trimming amounts to 4 bases on V and 8 bases on J, with 7 as the count of junction bases outside the gene matches. The data were obtained in a study of blood T cell repertoires in COVID-19 (dated by TCRdb to 2018 to 2020). Regarding the complete study: Samples from collaborators originated in the United States, Italy and Spain and spanned both the acute and convalescent phases of COVID-19. The dataset comprised deeply sampled blood TCRbeta repertoires from subjects exposed to, actively infected with, or recovered from COVID-19. The prospective study material was composed of cDNA or gDNA derived from T cells, B-cell-depleted T cells, or PBMCs. Nearly every sample came with metadata listing a de-identified subject ID, COVID-19 status, age in years and sex. Samples were obtained from the ongoing ImmuneRACE study (first 160 participants) and from over 1,000 subjects provided by 6 global collaborators. Where available, HLA class I and class II types were obtained from metadata supplied by the sample provider rather than from assay-based typing. The repertoires were made available in a free public database intended to serve as a resource for research on the immune response to SARS-CoV-2.

Overall results and qualifications from the work: How much clinical and demographic metadata was included differed by source and by participant, and the metadata was provided uncurated.

The collaborating institutions used their own protocols to collect whole blood in K2EDTA tubes. Collaborator samples were shipped for TCRbeta analysis as frozen whole blood, isolated PBMCs, or DNA extracted from either sample type. The sequence was obtained from a woman aged 18-29 years with acute or convalescent COVID-19. The sequencing input was peripheral blood. The chain is assembled from TRBV7-2 and TRBJ1-2, with TRBD1 matching 7 junction bases. CDR3 loop: CASSSTGVGGYTF. The sequence in DNA is TGTGCCAGCAGCTCAACAGGGGTCGGCGGCTACACCTTC.